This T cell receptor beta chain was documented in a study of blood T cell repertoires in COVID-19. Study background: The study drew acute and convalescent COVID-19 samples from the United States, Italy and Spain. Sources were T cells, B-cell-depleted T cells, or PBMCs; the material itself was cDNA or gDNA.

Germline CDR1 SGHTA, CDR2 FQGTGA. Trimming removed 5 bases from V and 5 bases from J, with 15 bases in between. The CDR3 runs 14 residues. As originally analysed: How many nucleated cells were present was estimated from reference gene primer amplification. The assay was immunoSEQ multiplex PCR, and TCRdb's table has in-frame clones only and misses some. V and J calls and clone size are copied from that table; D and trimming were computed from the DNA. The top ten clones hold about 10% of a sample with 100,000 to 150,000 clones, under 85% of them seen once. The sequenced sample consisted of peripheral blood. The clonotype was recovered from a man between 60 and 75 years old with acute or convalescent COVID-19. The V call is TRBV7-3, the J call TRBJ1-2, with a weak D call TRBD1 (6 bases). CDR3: CASSQDSYGYGYTF. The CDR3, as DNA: TGTGCCAGCAGCCAGGACAGTTATGGGTATGGCTACACCTTC.